This TCR beta chain was identified during a study of T-cell reconstitution after alpha-beta-depleted transplantation in children. Unique molecular identifiers tagged the TCRbeta library. TCRdb itself ran the PCR reads through MiXCR, one entry per CDR3 protein. The top ten clones hold 2% to 3% of a sample with about 72,000 distinct CDR3 sequences, 6% to 8.5% of them seen once. Trimming left V 2 bases short and J 0 bases short, with 14 bases between. This CDR3 is 16 amino acids long. Per the germline V gene, CDR1 is MNHEY and CDR2 is SVGAGI. The sequenced sample was PBMCs from the stem cell graft donor, obtained from the stem cell graft. This chain uses TRBV6-5 with TRBJ2-7; D possibly corresponds to TRBD2 (6 bases). The receptor was derived from a human donor who donated a stem cell graft to a child with acute lymphoblastic leukemia. CDR3 DNA: TGTGCCAGCAGTTACCGTGATGGCGGGGTCTCCTACGAGCAGTACTTC. It codes for CASSYRDGGVSYEQYF.